This T cell receptor beta chain appears in the sequencing data of a study of blood T cell repertoires in COVID-19. Overall study context: The origin of the acute and convalescent COVID-19 samples was the United States, Italy and Spain.

CDR1 and CDR2 (germline): LGHNA, YSLEER. The CDR3 is 16 amino acids. The ends were cut back, 4 bases at V and 2 bases at J, with 18 bases in the middle. The assay was immunoSEQ multiplex PCR, and TCRdb's table has in-frame clones only and misses some. In the table there are 200,000 or so clones, 80% to 85% of which are singletons. The sample comprised peripheral blood. The TCR sequence derives from a human donor in a cohort sampled during active COVID-19. V usage is TRBV4-3 and J usage is TRBJ2-7; tentative D call: TRBD1 (6 bases). The CDR3 reads CASSLETGGMAYEQYF. The CDR3 nucleotides are TGCGCCAGCAGCCTTGAGACAGGCGGAATGGCCTACGAGCAGTACTTC.